Listed below are T cell receptor beta chains from one sample, sequenced in a study of T cell responses to AZD1222 COVID-19 vaccine. Sequenced by immunoSEQ multiplex PCR; TCRdb stores in-frame clones only, minus some. The profile shows tens of thousands of clones, less than 85% of them singletons. Specimen: peripheral blood, collected 28 days after the second AZD1222 dose. The receptors come from an adult who received the AZD1222 COVID-19 vaccine. CDR3s include the opening cysteine and the closing phenylalanine or tryptophan. D genes are given only for firm matches. Part of the rows lack a size; the others show once, few, many or a class for expanded clones.

cdr3_aa	cdr3_nt	d_call	j_call	v_call	clone_size
CASSLNRTPPGTSGRASIGDEQFF	TGTGCCAGCAGCTTAAACCGAACTCCCCCCGGGACTAGCGGGAGGGCCTCTATCGGCGATGAGCAGTTCTTC	TRBD2	TRBJ2-1	TRBV7-3	.
CASSFILSTEAFF	TGTGCCAGCAGTTTCATTCTGAGCACTGAAGCTTTCTTT	.	TRBJ1-1	TRBV12-3/TRBV12-4	.
CASSLSTSGSYEQFF	TGTGCCAGCAGTTTATCGACTAGCGGGAGCTATGAGCAGTTCTTC	TRBD2	TRBJ2-1	TRBV27	once
CASSPEASTDTQYF	TGTGCCAGCAGCCCCGAGGCCTCCACAGATACGCAGTATTTT	.	TRBJ2-3	TRBV7-8	.
CASSQGGGQETQYF	TGTGCCAGCAGCCAAGGAGGGGGCCAAGAGACCCAGTACTTC	.	TRBJ2-5	TRBV3-1/TRBV3-2	.
CASSLGRAGEQYF	TGTGCCAGCAGCTTAGGACGGGCGGGGGAGCAGTACTTC	.	TRBJ2-7	TRBV7-2	.
CASMNDRGRADTQYF	TGTGCCAGTATGAACGACAGGGGGCGGGCAGATACGCAGTATTTT	TRBD1	TRBJ2-3	TRBV27	.
CASSLYPGQVGEKLFF	TGTGCCAGCAGTTTATACCCCGGACAGGTTGGGGAAAAACTGTTTTTT	TRBD1	TRBJ1-4	TRBV27	.
CASSPGTNTGELFF	TGTGCCAGCAGCCCCGGGACGAACACCGGGGAGCTGTTTTTT	.	TRBJ2-2	TRBV5-6	.
CASSGGQEVDGYTF	TGCGCCAGCAGCGGGGGACAAGAGGTCGATGGCTACACCTTC	.	TRBJ1-2	TRBV5-1	.
CASSLETGGFEGYTF	TGTGCCAGCAGCTTGGAGACAGGGGGGTTCGAAGGCTACACCTTC	TRBD1	TRBJ1-2	TRBV5-6	.
CASSFSGGVSYEQYF	TGTGCCAGCAGCTTTAGCGGGGGGGTCTCCTACGAGCAGTACTTC	TRBD2	TRBJ2-7	TRBV11-2	.
CASSPPRETQYF	TGTGCCAGCTCACCACCGAGGGAGACCCAGTACTTC	.	TRBJ2-5	TRBV18	.
CSVHGLGPSGANVLTF	TGCAGCGTACACGGACTAGGCCCTTCTGGGGCCAACGTCCTGACTTTC	TRBD2	TRBJ2-6	TRBV29-1	.
CASSDLETGALYEQYF	TGTGCCAGCAGTGACCTTGAGACAGGGGCACTCTACGAGCAGTACTTC	TRBD1	TRBJ2-7	TRBV28	.
CSVDSVGETQYF	TGCAGCGTGGACAGTGTGGGAGAGACCCAGTACTTC	.	TRBJ2-5	TRBV29-1	.
CASSLRGLAQPQHF	TGTGCCAGCAGTTTACGGGGTTTGGCTCAGCCCCAGCATTTT	.	TRBJ1-5	TRBV27	.
CATSSGQGIRDEQFF	TGTGCCACCAGTTCGGGACAGGGTATAAGGGATGAGCAGTTCTTC	TRBD1	TRBJ2-1	TRBV24-1	.
CASSFGDDIQYF	TGTGCCAGCAGCTTTGGCGATGACATTCAGTACTTC	.	TRBJ2-4	TRBV7-9	.
CASSFPLLQGSSYNSPLHF	TGTGCCAGCAGTTTTCCGCTCCTACAGGGTAGCTCCTATAATTCACCCCTCCACTTT	.	TRBJ1-6	TRBV7-2	.
CASSFTNTGELFF	TGTGCCAGCAGCTTTACGAACACCGGGGAGCTGTTTTTT	.	TRBJ2-2	TRBV7-3	.
CASSEGGTSWRTGELFF	TGTGCCAGTAGTGAGGGGGGAACTAGCTGGCGTACCGGGGAGCTGTTTTTT	.	TRBJ2-2	TRBV19	.
CASSAPGLAGPNTQYF	TGTGCCAGCAGCGCCCCGGGACTAGCGGGCCCCAATACGCAGTATTTT	TRBD2	TRBJ2-3	TRBV9	.
CASSDGTSGGGTQYF	TGTGCCAGCAGTGATGGGACTAGCGGGGGTGGGACCCAGTACTTC	TRBD2	TRBJ2-5	TRBV2	few
CASRGAGGLYGYTF	TGTGCCAGCAGGGGAGCGGGGGGCCTCTATGGCTACACCTTC	.	TRBJ1-2	TRBV28	once
CASSYNSQMEKLFF	TGTGCCAGCAGTTACAATAGCCAGATGGAAAAACTGTTTTTT	.	TRBJ1-4	TRBV6-5	once
CASSTSLAGGNNEQFF	TGTGCCAGCTCAACCTCACTAGCGGGAGGGAACAATGAGCAGTTCTTC	TRBD2	TRBJ2-1	TRBV18	.
CAERDRDPEAFF	TGTGCCGAGCGGGACAGGGACCCTGAAGCTTTCTTT	TRBD1	TRBJ1-1	TRBV2	.
CAWSVLPTGQNSPLHF	TGTGCCTGGAGTGTACTCCCGACAGGGCAAAATTCACCCCTCCACTTT	TRBD1	TRBJ1-6	TRBV30	.
CAGAIGVNYEQYF	TGTGCCGGGGCGATAGGGGTAAACTACGAGCAGTACTTC	.	TRBJ2-7	TRBV30	.
CASSPRPIGELFF	TGTGCCAGCTCACCACGACCGATCGGGGAGCTGTTTTTT	.	TRBJ2-2	TRBV18	.
CATSMGVRGSEQFF	TGTGCCACGTCGATGGGGGTGCGCGGGAGTGAGCAGTTCTTC	TRBD2	TRBJ2-1	TRBV15	.
CASSEGTVANYGYTF	TGTGCCAGCAGCGAGGGGACAGTGGCTAACTATGGCTACACCTTC	TRBD1	TRBJ1-2	TRBV9	few
CAWSVPPANSPLHF	TGTGCCTGGAGTGTGCCCCCGGCAAATTCACCCCTCCACTTT	.	TRBJ1-6	TRBV30	.
CASSLDSRFEQFF	TGTGCCAGCAGCTTAGATAGTAGGTTTGAGCAGTTCTTC	.	TRBJ2-1	TRBV5-6	.
CASSIDKWTGVGQPQHF	TGTGCCAGTAGTATAGACAAGTGGACAGGGGTTGGTCAGCCCCAGCATTTT	TRBD1	TRBJ1-5	TRBV19	.
CAWSVGSGKPQHF	TGTGCCTGGAGTGTTGGTTCAGGGAAGCCCCAGCATTTT	.	TRBJ1-5	TRBV30	few
CASSWGQGPRYEQYF	TGTGCCAGCAGTTGGGGACAGGGGCCCCGGTACGAGCAGTACTTC	TRBD1	TRBJ2-7	TRBV27	.
CASSLSEYYGYTF	TGCGCCAGCAGCTTGTCAGAATACTATGGCTACACCTTC	.	TRBJ1-2	TRBV5-1	.
CASSGQGYTEAFF	TGTGCCAGCAGCGGACAGGGATATACTGAAGCTTTCTTT	TRBD1	TRBJ1-1	TRBV6-5	.